The 28 T cell receptor beta chains reported below all come from one sample, sequenced in a study of control samples from healthy donors and cancer patients. Produced via immunoSEQ multiplex PCR; TCRdb's table is partial and in-frame only. The data show roughly 130,000 clones, approximately 90% seen once. Sequencing was carried out using blood. All receptors come from a woman aged 25 to 39 in good health.

The V call is TRBV28, the J call TRBJ1-1; D unresolved. The CDR3 contains 14 residues. CDR1 is MDHEN, CDR2 SYDVKM, per germline. The V end lost 1 base, the J end lost 1 base, and 7 bases lay between the germline ends. CDR3 in DNA: TGTGCCAGCAGTTTATTTAGGCAGAACACTGAAGCTTTCTTT. Translation gives CASSLFRQNTEAFF.

The chain uses TRBV10-3 and TRBJ2-1; 12 nucleotides agree with TRBD1. The germline CDR1 and CDR2 sequences are ENHRY and SYGVKD. Trimming removed 6 bases from V and 10 bases from J; junction bases left unmatched: 7. The CDR3 is 14 amino acids. CDR3 bases: TGTGCCATCAGCGGGACAGGGGGCGCGGGGGAGCAGTTCTTC. Its protein product is CAISGTGGAGEQFF.

The chain uses TRBV21-1 and TRBJ1-2. TRBV21-1 is termed a pseudogene. The CDR3 runs 15 residues. The CDR3 nucleotides are TGTGCCAGCAGCAAAGGTTCAGGAGCTCCGGTCGGCTACACCTTC. Translation gives CASSKGSGAPVGYTF.

This clone was counted at least ten times. The V gene is TRBV4-1, the J gene TRBJ2-1; D is possibly TRBD2 (6 bases). Germline values: CDR1 MGHRA, CDR2 YSYEKL. The CDR3 runs 14 residues. Trimming cost V 4 bases and J 8 bases, with 15 bases left between them. The CDR3 sequence: CASSPLTSFHEQFF. The DNA for the CDR3 is TGCGCCAGCAGCCCCTTGACTAGTTTCCATGAGCAGTTCTTC.

This clone was observed a few times. This chain uses TRBV5-5 with TRBJ1-4; 9 bases match TRBD1. The trim removed 6 bases at V and 8 bases at J, leaving 5 bases unmatched. This CDR3 is built from 13 residues. Germline V gene lookup returns CDR1 SGHKS and CDR2 YYEKEE (reference sequence). CDR3: CASTWDREEKLFF. Written as DNA, the CDR3 is TGTGCCAGCACTTGGGACAGGGAGGAAAAACTGTTTTTT.

The table lists this clone with a few counts. V is TRBV10-3 and J is TRBJ1-2; weak D call: TRBD1 (6 bases). The germline V and J ends were trimmed by 6 bases and 1 base, with 9 bases remaining between them. The CDR3 loop spans 13 amino acids. From germline, CDR1 is ENHRY and CDR2 SYGVKD. The CDR3 DNA reads TGTGCCATCAGCCGGGACAATAACTATGGCTACACCTTC. Protein sequence: CAISRDNNYGYTF.

The chain is built from TRBV9 and TRBJ2-3; 8 nucleotides agree with TRBD2. This CDR3 contains 16 residues. Germline CDR1 SGDLS, CDR2 YYNGEE. The junction had 10 bases not matched to a gene; V was cut back by 3 bases and J by 4 bases. The CDR3 DNA is TGTGCCAGCAGCGCCTCAGCGGGAGTTGGGGCAGATACGCAGTATTTT. It translates to CASSASAGVGADTQYF.

The chain joins TRBV29-1 to TRBJ2-7, with D possibly TRBD1 on 6 matching bases. V lost 4 bases to trimming and J lost 6 bases, with 19 bases between them. The length of the CDR3 is 14 residues. Germline CDR1 reads SQVTM; CDR2 reads ANQGSEA. The CDR3 DNA reads TGCAGCGTTGGACGTCCCGGGGACACCCCCGAGCAGTACTTC. Its protein product is CSVGRPGDTPEQYF.

This chain connects TRBV5-1 to TRBJ2-3, with 7 bases aligning to TRBD1. The CDR3 spans 15 residues. Germline values: CDR1 SGHRS, CDR2 YFSETQ. The V and J ends lost 4 bases and 0 bases, in that order; junction bases with no gene match: 5. Here the CDR3 reads CASSRTGESTDTQYF. DNA of the CDR3: TGCGCCAGCAGCCGAACAGGGGAAAGCACAGATACGCAGTATTTT.

The chain has TRBV14 and TRBJ1-4; D call uncertain. Germline values: CDR1 SGHDN, CDR2 FVKESK. V lost 0 bases, J lost 5 bases, and 4 bases lay in between. The CDR3 consists of 13 residues. This CDR3 is CASSQDRNEKLFF. CDR3 coding DNA: TGTGCCAGCAGCCAAGACAGGAATGAAAAACTGTTTTTT.

The chain carries TRBV28 and TRBJ2-7; TRBD1 might be the D (6 bases). Per the germline V gene, CDR1 is MDHEN and CDR2 is SYDVKM. V was shortened by 3 bases and J by 3 bases, with 18 bases between the two germline ends. The CDR3 length is 16 residues. In DNA form, the CDR3 reads TGTGCCAGCAGTTTTTTCGGGGCAGGGGTGGGCTACGAGCAGTACTTC. Translated, it gives CASSFFGAGVGYEQYF.

The V gene is TRBV3-1 (or the pseudogene TRBV3-2), the J gene TRBJ2-1; 7 bases agree with TRBD2. The CDR3 is 16 amino acids. The V gene end was trimmed by 1 base and the J gene end by 0 bases; junction bases not matched to a gene: 3. The germline V gene encodes CDR1 LGHDT and CDR2 YNNKEL (reference sequence). The DNA for the CDR3 is TGTGCCAGCAGCCAAGTAGCGGGTCTCTCCTACAATGAGCAGTTCTTC. Its translation: CASSQVAGLSYNEQFF.

This sequence joins TRBV9 and TRBJ2-1; 10 bases map to TRBD2. This CDR3 region has 15 residues. J gave up 7 bases and V 0 bases, and 4 bases lay outside the gene matches. Germline assignment: CDR1 SGDLS and CDR2 YYNGEE. The CDR3 loop reads CASSVGTSGKNEQFF. DNA of the CDR3: TGTGCCAGCAGCGTAGGTACTAGCGGGAAGAATGAGCAGTTCTTC.

V gene TRBV9 combines with J gene TRBJ1-5; tentative D call: TRBD1 (5 bases). The CDR3 length is 12 residues. V shed 3 bases and J shed 11 bases, with 12 bases lying between them. Germline CDR1 reads SGDLS; CDR2 reads YYNGEE. The CDR3: CASSATDGTQHF. DNA for the CDR3: TGTGCCAGCAGCGCGACAGACGGGACCCAGCATTTT.

This clone is a singleton in its sample. This sequence joins TRBV18 and TRBJ1-1; 7 bases are a match to TRBD1. The CDR3 totals 15 residues. Germline CDR1 and CDR2: KGHSH and LQKENI. J lost 5 bases, V lost 4 bases, and 10 bases had no gene match. The chain's CDR3 is CASSQRTGRVTEAFF. DNA for the CDR3: TGTGCCAGCTCACAAAGGACAGGCAGGGTGACTGAAGCTTTCTTT.

The rearrangement links TRBV27 to TRBJ2-3; D may correspond to TRBD1 or TRBD2 (5 bases each). This CDR3 comprises 15 residues. From germline, CDR1 is MNHEY and CDR2 SMNVEV (reference sequence). The germline V and J ends were trimmed by 8 bases and 1 base, with 16 bases remaining between them. This chain's CDR3 is CASPHRDPCTDTQYF. CDR3 DNA: TGTGCCAGCCCCCACCGGGACCCATGCACAGATACGCAGTATTTT.

V is TRBV4-1 and J is TRBJ2-6, with TRBD1 matching over 7 bases. The CDR3 covers 17 residues. Germline V gives CDR1 MGHRA, CDR2 YSYEKL. Trimming took 1 base from V and 0 from J; bases not matched to a gene: 3. The CDR3 coding sequence is TGCGCCAGCAGCCAAGCACAGGGGACCTCTGGGGCCAACGTCCTGACTTTC. It yields the protein CASSQAQGTSGANVLTF.

The rearrangement links TRBV10-3 to TRBJ2-1, with 7 bases fitting TRBD2. CDR3 length: 16 amino acids. The germline V gene encodes CDR1 ENHRY and CDR2 SYGVKD. J was trimmed by 2 bases and V by 0 bases; bases with no gene match: 4. The CDR3 DNA follows: TGTGCCATCAGTGAGTCTAGAGCGGGGCCCTACAATGAGCAGTTCTTC. It specifies CAISESRAGPYNEQFF.

The J gene is TRBJ1-5, the V gene TRBV5-6, with a weak D call TRBD1 (6 bases). The CDR3 loop spans 14 amino acids. The ends were cut back, 1 base at V and 5 bases at J, with 10 bases in the middle. Germline lookup yields CDR1 SGHDT and CDR2 YYEEEE. CDR3 in amino acids: CASSLTGRYQPQHF. For the CDR3, the DNA is TGTGCCAGCAGCTTGACAGGGCGGTATCAGCCCCAGCATTTT.

This chain joins TRBV30 and TRBJ1-5, with TRBD1 as a possible D gene (6 bases). The CDR3 has 13 amino acids. Trimming shortened V by 2 bases and J by 6 bases, and 11 bases separated the two germline ends. The germline V gene has CDR1 GTSNPN and CDR2 SVGIG (reference sequence). The CDR3 reads CAWSTGKGQPQHF. As DNA, the CDR3 is TGTGCCTGGAGTACAGGGAAAGGTCAGCCCCAGCATTTT.

The chain employs TRBV27 and TRBJ1-5, with TRBD1 identical over 7 bases. With 4 bases clipped from V and 6 bases from J, the junction kept 9 bases outside the gene matches. This CDR3 has 15 amino acids. Germline CDR1 is MNHEY and CDR2 is SMNVEV (reference sequence). The CDR3 DNA is TGTGCCAGCAGTTGGAACAGGGGATTTGGTCAGCCCCAGCATTTT. It codes for CASSWNRGFGQPQHF.

V usage is TRBV19 and J usage is TRBJ1-1; the D is unclear. Germline V lookup: CDR1 LNHDA, CDR2 SQIVND (reference sequence). The CDR3 spans 13 residues. Trimming pared 0 bases from V and 4 bases from J, leaving 6 bases between. The CDR3 protein is CASSIEVGTEAFF. CDR3 bases: TGTGCCAGTAGTATAGAAGTCGGCACTGAAGCTTTCTTT.

DNA for the CDR3: TGTGCCAGCAGCTTAGGTGGGTCGAGCTCCTACAATGAGCAGTTCTTC. It is translated as CASSLGGSSSYNEQFF. The V and J genes are TRBV11-3 and TRBJ2-1; D is unresolved. Trimming stripped 1 base from V and 0 bases from J, with 10 bases between. Germline-derived CDR1 and CDR2 are SGHNT and YENEEA. This CDR3 is built from 16 residues. Full variable domain (remainder filled in from reference TRBV11-3 and TRBJ2-1): EAGVVQSPRYKIIEKKQPVAFWCNPISGHNTLYWYLQNLGQGPELLIRYENEEAVDDSQLPKDRFSAERLKGVDSTLKIQPAELGDSAVYLCASSLGGSSSYNEQFFGPGTRLTVL.

The gene calls are TRBV3-1 (or the pseudogene TRBV3-2) and TRBJ1-1; D is uncertain. Trimming cost V 0 bases and J 5 bases, with 16 bases left between them. Germline assignment: CDR1 LGHDT and CDR2 YNNKEL (reference sequence). This CDR3 region has 16 residues. The CDR3 loop reads CASSQEALRGGTEAFF. CDR3 coding DNA: TGTGCCAGCAGCCAAGAGGCGCTCCGTGGTGGGACTGAAGCTTTCTTT.

The chain couples TRBV5-1 to TRBJ1-3; D is unclear. The V end lost 0 bases, the J end lost 4 bases, and 5 bases lay between the germline ends. Germline V gene lookup returns CDR1 SGHRS and CDR2 YFSETQ. The CDR3 extends over 13 amino acids. CDR3 protein: CASSLDGGNTIYF. DNA of the CDR3: TGCGCCAGCAGCTTGGACGGGGGAAACACCATATATTTT.

V gene TRBV29-1 combines with J gene TRBJ2-1, with 7 bases identical to TRBD2. After removal of 6 bases from V and 0 bases from J, the junction contained 5 bases not matched to a gene. This CDR3 has 14 residues. The germline V gene has CDR1 SQVTM and CDR2 ANQGSEA. CDR3 sequence (DNA): TGCAGCGTGGTTCTAGCGGACTCCTACAATGAGCAGTTCTTC. Translated: CSVVLADSYNEQFF.

The chain employs TRBV14 and TRBJ1-1, with 9 bases fitting TRBD1. The CDR3 consists of 14 residues. The ends lost 4 bases at V and 4 bases at J; junction bases unmatched: 4. Per the germline V gene, CDR1 is SGHDN and CDR2 is FVKESK. The CDR3 loop reads CASSPNRGRTEAFF. The CDR3 DNA is TGTGCCAGCAGCCCCAACAGGGGGCGCACTGAAGCTTTCTTT.

The V call is TRBV4-1, the J call TRBJ1-3; the D gene is possibly TRBD1 (6 bases). CDR3 length: 17 residues. The V gene lost 1 base and the J gene lost 0 bases, with 13 bases spanning the gap. Germline CDR1 is MGHRA and CDR2 is YSYEKL. The CDR3 here is CASSQGRQESSGNTIYF. CDR3 DNA: TGCGCCAGCAGCCAAGGAAGACAGGAAAGCTCTGGAAACACCATATATTTT.